This T cell receptor (beta chain) was observed in a study of T cell responses to AZD1222 COVID-19 vaccine. This clone came up a few times. This CDR3 contains 16 residues. Germline V CDR1 and CDR2: SGHDT, YYEEEE. The J segment lost 7 bases and the V segment lost 5 bases, leaving 15 bases of the junction unmatched. Sequenced by immunoSEQ multiplex PCR; TCRdb stores in-frame clones only, minus some. The table has over 150,000 clones, about nine tenths seen once. This receptor was identified in an adult in good health. This specimen was peripheral blood, taken on day 0 of AZD1222 vaccination. This rearrangement joins TRBV5-6 to TRBJ1-2, with 9 positions matching TRBD1. The CDR3 is CASSRLPQGAQGGYTF. The CDR3 coding sequence is TGTGCCAGCAGTCGGTTACCACAGGGGGCGCAAGGTGGCTACACCTTC.